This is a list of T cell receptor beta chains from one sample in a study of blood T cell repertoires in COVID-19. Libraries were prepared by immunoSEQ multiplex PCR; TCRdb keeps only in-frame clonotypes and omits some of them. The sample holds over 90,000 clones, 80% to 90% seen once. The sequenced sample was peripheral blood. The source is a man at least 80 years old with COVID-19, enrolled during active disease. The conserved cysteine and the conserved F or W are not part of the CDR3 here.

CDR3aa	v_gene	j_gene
ASSTGTRNYEQY	TRBV2	TRBJ2-7
ASSLVREGQGTQY	TRBV11-2	TRBJ2-3
ASRTGGQPDTEAF	TRBV6-5	TRBJ1-1
ASSPDRGTINTGELF	TRBV3-1/TRBV3-2	TRBJ2-2
ASSRVNTDTQY	TRBV19	TRBJ2-3
ASSATVTRGLGAEAF	TRBV5-4	TRBJ1-1
ASIPSYPTSGSREQY	TRBV25-1	TRBJ2-7
ASSPAGVDNSPLH	TRBV5-1	TRBJ1-6
ASSPTSGGGFGTQY	TRBV3-1/TRBV3-2	TRBJ2-3
ASNKREGQLNEQY	TRBV5-1	TRBJ2-7
ASSFGQSKLYNEQF	TRBV14	TRBJ2-1